This entry describes one T cell receptor (beta chain). The CDR3 consists of 13 residues. V was pared by 6 bases and J by 8 bases, with 16 bases between. The germline V gene encodes CDR1 MNHEY and CDR2 SVGAGI. Assay used: immunoSEQ multiplex PCR; TCRdb lists only in-frame clones, some missing. The sample yields about 260,000 clones, 88% seen once. This sample was included in a study of blood T cell repertoires in COVID-19. Study-wide context: COVID-19 samples, acute and convalescent, were from the United States, Italy and Spain.

The rearrangement links TRBV6-5 to TRBJ1-2; D is possibly TRBD1 (6 bases). Sequencing was performed on peripheral blood. This TCR was sampled from a man aged 55 to 69 who had recovered from COVID-19. DNA of the CDR3: TGTGCCAGCAGCCTGGGGGGGCCAGGGGGCTACACCTTC. Translated, it gives CASSLGGPGGYTF.